Listed below are T cell receptor beta chains from one sample, sequenced in a study of OX40 agonist ivuxolimab in advanced cancers. Clones were read by immunoSEQ multiplex PCR, and TCRdb kept only the in-frame ones, dropping some. The sample consists of about 48,000 clones, 60% to 85% of them appearing once. The sequencing here drew on CD4+ or CD8+ T cells sorted from blood, taken in a trial of the OX40 agonist ivuxolimab. These receptors all come from an adult with an advanced solid tumor such as melanoma, head and neck, liver or kidney cancer. CDR3s include the opening cysteine and the closing phenylalanine or tryptophan. D genes are given only for firm matches. Size tells how often a clone was seen (once, few, many) or the class of an expanded clone, and some rows leave it out.

V gene,clone size,J gene,D gene,CDR3 protein,CDR3 DNA
TRBV7-3,NA,TRBJ2-2,TRBD1,CASSPGQGAFGELFF,TGTGCCAGCAGCCCGGGACAGGGGGCCTTCGGGGAGCTGTTTTTT
TRBV7-2,NA,TRBJ2-3,TRBD2,CASSLGSGRTDTQYF,TGTGCCAGCAGCTTAGGCAGCGGGAGGACAGATACGCAGTATTTT
TRBV18,NA,TRBJ2-7,TRBD2,CASSGGAVYEQYF,TGTGCCAGCTCCGGGGGGGCAGTTTACGAGCAGTACTTC
TRBV11-2,NA,TRBJ2-3,TRBD2,CASSRPPSSGRTDTQYF,TGTGCCAGCAGTCGCCCCCCTTCTAGCGGACGCACAGATACGCAGTATTTT
TRBV6-5,NA,TRBJ1-1,NA,CASSYGIPANTEAFF,TGTGCCAGCAGTTACGGGATCCCGGCTAACACTGAAGCTTTCTTT
TRBV5-1,NA,TRBJ2-5,NA,CASSLGVETQYF,TGCGCCAGCAGCTTGGGCGTGGAGACCCAGTACTTC
TRBV10-3,NA,TRBJ1-2,NA,CAARAPYGYTF,TGTGCTGCGAGGGCTCCTTATGGCTACACCTTC
TRBV12-5,NA,TRBJ2-7,NA,CASGLVSEQYF,TGTGCTAGTGGTTTGGTATCCGAGCAGTACTTC
TRBV29-1,NA,TRBJ1-2,NA,CSVETIANYGYTF,TGCAGCGTTGAAACCATAGCTAACTATGGCTACACCTTC
TRBV9,NA,TRBJ1-6,TRBD1,CASSPTGGRDSPLHF,TGTGCCAGCAGCCCTACAGGGGGCCGAGATTCACCCCTCCACTTT
TRBV5-1,NA,TRBJ2-1,TRBD2,CASSLESSGFYNEQFF,TGCGCCAGCAGCTTGGAGTCTAGCGGGTTTTACAATGAGCAGTTCTTC
TRBV7-9,few,TRBJ2-6,NA,CASSLGNSGANVLTF,TGTGCCAGCAGCCTGGGGAACTCTGGGGCCAACGTCCTGACTTTC
TRBV7-2,NA,TRBJ1-1,NA,CASTGLEEAFF,TGTGCCAGCACCGGCCTCGAGGAAGCTTTCTTT
TRBV13,NA,TRBJ1-4,TRBD1,CASSSYRGRSNEKLFF,TGTGCCAGCAGCTCCTACAGGGGGCGATCTAATGAAAAACTGTTTTTT
TRBV21-1,NA,TRBJ2-4,NA,CASSKGCSRTESKNIQYF,TGTGCCAGCAGCAAAGGATGCTCCCGGACCGAATCCAAAAACATTCAGTACTTC
TRBV6-1,NA,TRBJ1-4,TRBD1,CASSEGWTGSEKLFF,TGTGCCAGCAGTGAAGGGTGGACAGGGAGTGAAAAACTGTTTTTT
TRBV25-1,NA,TRBJ2-7,NA,CASSTGPSWEQYF,TGTGCCAGCAGTACCGGCCCCAGTTGGGAGCAGTACTTC
TRBV30,NA,TRBJ2-3,NA,CAWTPSPADTQYF,TGTGCCTGGACCCCATCGCCGGCAGATACGCAGTATTTT
TRBV5-1,NA,TRBJ1-1,NA,CASSRVVDTEAFF,TGCGCCAGCAGCAGGGTTGTTGACACTGAAGCTTTCTTT
TRBV7-2,NA,TRBJ2-1,NA,CASSLAFGLNEQFF,TGTGCCAGCAGCTTAGCGTTCGGGCTCAATGAGCAGTTCTTC
TRBV13,NA,TRBJ1-2,TRBD1,CASSTDRAHGYTF,TGTGCCAGCAGCACGGACAGGGCCCATGGCTACACCTTC
TRBV19,NA,TRBJ2-1,NA,CASSTRGGIYNEQFF,TGTGCCAGTAGTACCCGGGGCGGGATATACAATGAGCAGTTCTTC
TRBV6-1,few,TRBJ2-1,TRBD1,CASSLTGGEGNEQFF,TGTGCCAGCAGTCTCACAGGGGGCGAGGGCAATGAGCAGTTCTTC
TRBV4-3,NA,TRBJ2-5,NA,CASSLQGRGETQYF,TGCGCCAGCAGCCTTCAGGGACGGGGAGAGACCCAGTACTTC
TRBV5-4,once,TRBJ1-1,NA,CASSQAVNTEAFF,TGTGCCAGCAGCCAGGCAGTGAACACTGAAGCTTTCTTT
TRBV30,NA,TRBJ1-4,NA,CAWSVDRYNEKLFF,TGTGCCTGGAGTGTGGACAGATATAATGAAAAACTGTTTTTT
TRBV7-9,NA,TRBJ1-1,TRBD1,CASSLDRGQAFF,TGTGCCAGCAGCTTGGACAGGGGACAAGCTTTCTTT
TRBV9,NA,TRBJ2-1,NA,CASSSATAAPSEQFF,TGTGCCAGCAGCTCTGCTACCGCCGCACCTAGTGAGCAGTTCTTC
TRBV4-2,NA,TRBJ1-5,TRBD1,CASSQDRMDRNGQPQHF,TGTGCCAGCAGCCAAGATCGTATGGACAGGAACGGTCAGCCCCAGCATTTT
TRBV4-3,NA,TRBJ2-3,TRBD2,CASSPGLAGNTDTQYF,TGCGCCAGCAGCCCGGGACTAGCGGGAAACACAGATACGCAGTATTTT
TRBV19,NA,TRBJ1-1,NA,CASSISLQGHGTEAFF,TGTGCCAGTAGTATATCCCTCCAGGGGCATGGAACTGAAGCTTTCTTT
TRBV2,NA,TRBJ1-5,NA,CASRVPGSNQPQHF,TGTGCCAGCAGGGTCCCTGGGAGCAATCAGCCCCAGCATTTT
TRBV27,NA,TRBJ1-4,NA,CASSFAGANEKLFF,TGTGCCAGCAGTTTTGCTGGAGCTAATGAAAAACTGTTTTTT
TRBV7-8,medium-sized,TRBJ1-5,NA,CASSLGGQPQHF,TGTGCCAGCAGCTTAGGAGGTCAGCCCCAGCATTTT
TRBV25-1,NA,TRBJ1-1,NA,CASSSPGPRNTEAFF,TGTGCCAGCAGTTCTCCGGGACCGAGAAACACTGAAGCTTTCTTT
TRBV7-2,once,TRBJ2-1,NA,CASSAINEQFF,TGTGCCAGCAGCGCGATCAATGAGCAGTTCTTC
TRBV30,NA,TRBJ1-5,NA,CAWSARGNQPQHF,TGTGCCTGGAGTGCCAGGGGAAATCAGCCCCAGCATTTT
TRBV7-2,NA,TRBJ1-5,TRBD1,CASSKGQGLGPQHF,TGTGCCAGCAGCAAAGGACAGGGTCTGGGGCCCCAGCATTTT
TRBV21-1,few,TRBJ1-2,NA,CASTHGWQSYGYTF,TGTGCCAGCACCCACGGGTGGCAGTCTTATGGCTACACCTTC
TRBV21-1,few,TRBJ1-5,NA,CASSKAADNSNQPQHF,TGTGCCAGCAGCAAAGCTGCAGATAATAGCAATCAGCCCCAGCATTTT
TRBV5-6,NA,TRBJ2-2,NA,CASSSSGGGWNTGELFF,TGTGCCAGCAGCTCGTCTGGGGGAGGATGGAACACCGGGGAGCTGTTTTTT
TRBV7-2,NA,TRBJ2-5,TRBD2,CASSLIAGGAKTQYF,TGTGCCAGCAGCTTAATAGCGGGGGGGGCAAAGACCCAGTACTTC
TRBV9,NA,TRBJ2-7,NA,CASSAGRGYEQYF,TGTGCCAGCAGCGCCGGCCGAGGCTACGAGCAGTACTTC
TRBV11-2,NA,TRBJ1-4,TRBD1,CASSLERGQRQKLFF,TGTGCCAGCAGCTTAGAAAGGGGACAGCGGCAAAAACTGTTTTTT
TRBV7-2,NA,TRBJ2-5,NA,CASSFVSVQETQYF,TGTGCCAGCAGCTTCGTTAGCGTTCAAGAGACCCAGTACTTC
TRBV6-1,NA,TRBJ1-6,NA,CASGDGLVSLHF,TGTGCCAGTGGGGACGGTTTGGTATCCCTCCACTTT
TRBV6-5,NA,TRBJ1-4,NA,CASTLGTSREKLFF,TGTGCCAGCACTTTGGGGACATCGAGGGAAAAACTGTTTTTT
TRBV2,NA,TRBJ2-3,NA,CASGSQRSTDTQYF,TGTGCCAGCGGCTCCCAGCGGAGCACAGATACGCAGTATTTT
TRBV7-3,NA,TRBJ2-3,NA,CASSLGVGGTDTQYF,TGTGCCAGCAGCTTAGGAGTTGGGGGCACAGATACGCAGTATTTT
TRBV6-4,NA,TRBJ2-1,NA,CASSRETRGNEQFF,TGTGCCAGCAGTAGGGAGACTAGAGGCAATGAGCAGTTCTTC
TRBV10-3,NA,TRBJ2-2,TRBD1,CAITRQGNTGELFF,TGTGCCATCACGCGACAGGGTAACACCGGGGAGCTGTTTTTT